The next 30 T cell receptor beta chains were all read from a single sample in a study of blood T cell repertoires in COVID-19. The data were produced by immunoSEQ multiplex PCR, yet TCRdb's version contains in-frame clones alone and is incomplete. In the table there are roughly 700,000 clones, 85% to 90% of which are singletons. The sample was peripheral blood. The source is a woman younger than 35 with acute or convalescent COVID-19.

The rearrangement links TRBV9 to TRBJ1-4; the D is unclear. The germline V gene encodes CDR1 SGDLS and CDR2 YYNGEE. V was pared by 4 bases and J by 4 bases, with 14 bases between. The CDR3 spans 15 residues. The CDR3 sequence is CASSSSGGLNEKLFF. CDR3 nucleotides: TGTGCCAGCAGCTCCAGTGGAGGGCTTAATGAAAAACTGTTTTTT.

J is TRBJ1-6 and V is TRBV5-6; TRBD1 matches at 7 bases. Germline trimming cut 4 bases from V and 0 bases from J; bases unmatched to any gene: 7. The CDR3 spans 17 residues. Germline CDR1 reads SGHDT; CDR2 reads YYEEEE. The CDR3 nucleotides read TGTGCCAGCAGCAGGGACAGCCATAGCTCCTATAATTCACCCCTCCACTTT. Its protein product is CASSRDSHSSYNSPLHF.

The V gene is TRBV3-1 (or the pseudogene TRBV3-2), the J gene TRBJ1-5, with a weak D call TRBD1 (6 bases). Trimming left V 4 bases short and J 3 bases short, with 13 bases between. The V gene's germline CDR1 is LGHDT and CDR2 YNNKEL (reference sequence). CDR3 size: 15 residues. DNA of the CDR3: TGTGCCAGCAGCCCGGACAGAGATTACAATCAGCCCCAGCATTTT. This sequence encodes CASSPDRDYNQPQHF.

J is TRBJ2-7 and V is TRBV7-6; maybe TRBD1 (6 bases). V dropped 5 bases and J dropped 3 bases, with 23 bases sitting between them. Germline-derived CDR1 and CDR2 are SGHVS and FNYEAQ. The CDR3 consists of 17 residues. CDR3 loop: CASSRLAGRTANYEQYF. CDR3 coding DNA: TGTGCCAGCAGCCGCTTGGCCGGACGGACAGCTAACTACGAGCAGTACTTC.

The V gene is TRBV29-1, the J gene TRBJ1-3, with D unresolved. V was clipped by 3 bases and J by 0 bases, with 6 bases between them. The CDR3 has 13 residues. Germline values: CDR1 SQVTM, CDR2 ANQGSEA. This CDR3 is CSVERISGNTIYF. CDR3 coding DNA: TGCAGCGTTGAGAGGATCTCTGGAAACACCATATATTTT.

J is TRBJ1-3 and V is TRBV4-1, with TRBD1 as a possible D gene (5 bases). Trimming pared 0 bases from V and 3 bases from J, leaving 9 bases between. The CDR3 is 15 residues long. CDR1 MGHRA and CDR2 YSYEKL come from the germline V gene. CDR3 in DNA: TGCGCCAGCAGCCAAGAAGGGGTGATTGGAAACACCATATATTTT. Its translation: CASSQEGVIGNTIYF.

This clone was detected only once. The rearrangement links TRBV6-5 to TRBJ1-6; D unclear. Germline-derived CDR1 and CDR2 are MNHEY and SVGAGI. This CDR3 is built from 15 residues. The V end was cut by 7 bases, the J end by 0 bases, with 10 bases between. The CDR3 is CASTRQSSYNSPLHF. CDR3 in DNA: TGTGCCAGCACCAGGCAGAGCTCCTATAATTCACCCCTCCACTTT.

This rearrangement joins TRBV7-8 to TRBJ1-3, with no clear D. With 5 bases removed from V and 0 bases from J, the gap between germline ends came to 14 bases. The CDR3 spans 16 residues. Germline V gives CDR1 SGHVS, CDR2 FQNEAQ. In DNA, the CDR3 is TGTGCCAGCAGCCCTCCCAGGCCTGACTCTGGAAACACCATATATTTT. Protein sequence: CASSPPRPDSGNTIYF.

The chain combines TRBV6-2 or TRBV6-3 with TRBJ1-2; D uncertain. The CDR3 runs to 11 residues. The V end lost 0 bases, the J end lost 8 bases, and 4 bases lay between the germline ends. Germline lookup yields CDR1 MNHEY and CDR2 SVGEGT. The CDR3 region is CASSYSEGYTF. CDR3 nucleotides: TGTGCCAGCAGTTACTCCGAGGGCTACACCTTC.

The rearrangement uses TRBV14 and TRBJ2-7; a possible D gene is TRBD1 (6 bases). CDR1 SGHDN and CDR2 FVKESK come from the germline V gene. This CDR3 contains 15 residues. V lost 4 bases and J lost 5, with 18 bases in between. In DNA form, the CDR3 reads TGTGCCAGCAGCCTCGTCGGGACACCAAACCACGAGCAGTACTTC. Its translation: CASSLVGTPNHEQYF.

The sample holds a few counts of this clone. The chain uses TRBV27 and TRBJ2-2; D not resolved. Trimming took off 8 bases at V and 9 bases at J, with 16 bases between the two ends. There are 13 residues in the CDR3. Germline V CDR1 and CDR2: MNHEY, SMNVEV (reference sequence). The CDR3 region has the DNA TGTGCCAGCGGTCTGACAAATGAGTGGGAGCTGTTTTTT. Its translation is CASGLTNEWELFF.

V and J are TRBV11-2 and TRBJ2-5; 9 nucleotides match TRBD2. The CDR3 loop spans 16 amino acids. V dropped 5 bases and J dropped 5; count of bases not matched to a gene: 12. Germline lookup yields CDR1 SGHAT and CDR2 FQNNGV. As DNA, the CDR3 is TGTGCCAGCAGCCATAGAGCGCAGCGGGGGGAGGAGACCCAGTACTTC. Translating gives CASSHRAQRGEETQYF.

The V gene is TRBV4-1, the J gene TRBJ1-1, with 10 bases fitting TRBD1. V trimming: 4 bases; J trimming: 3 bases; junction bases outside the gene matches: 5. This CDR3 is built from 15 residues. The germline CDR1 and CDR2 sequences are MGHRA and YSYEKL. DNA for the CDR3: TGCGCCAGCAGCCTGGGACAGGGGCTGGACACTGAAGCTTTCTTT. It encodes CASSLGQGLDTEAFF.

The chain links TRBV18 to TRBJ1-5, with 7 bases that match TRBD1. Per the germline V gene, CDR1 is KGHSH and CDR2 is LQKENI. CDR3 size: 14 residues. V gave up 5 bases and J gave up 2 bases; unmatched junction bases: 3. The CDR3 spells CASSATGGNQPQHF. In DNA, the CDR3 is TGTGCCAGCTCAGCTACAGGGGGCAATCAGCCCCAGCATTTT.

The chain recombines TRBV24-1 with TRBJ2-7; maybe TRBD1 (6 bases). The CDR3 length is 13 residues. The germline CDR1 and CDR2 sequences are KGHDR and SFDVKD. The germline V and J ends were trimmed by 9 bases and 6 bases, with 17 bases remaining between them. The CDR3 DNA sequence: TGTGCCACCGGGAAGAAGGGGGAAATCGAGCAGTACTTC. Its protein product is CATGKKGEIEQYF.

The chain employs TRBV19 and TRBJ2-3; 7 nucleotides agree with TRBD1. The CDR3 extends over 16 amino acids. Germline lookup yields CDR1 LNHDA and CDR2 SQIVND (reference sequence). The ends lost 3 bases at V and 1 base at J; junction bases unmatched: 7. The CDR3 is CASSMGTGARTDTQYF. CDR3 in DNA: TGTGCCAGTAGTATGGGTACAGGGGCTCGCACAGATACGCAGTATTTT.

The chain employs TRBV5-1 and TRBJ2-1, with 7 nucleotides matching TRBD1. Germline V gene lookup returns CDR1 SGHRS and CDR2 YFSETQ. The V gene end was trimmed by 4 bases and the J gene end by 7 bases; junction bases not matched to a gene: 17. The CDR3 has 17 amino acids. CDR3 DNA: TGCGCCAGCAGCCCCCTGAGGACAGGACCGTTTGGTAATGAGCAGTTCTTC. Its protein is CASSPLRTGPFGNEQFF.

V usage is TRBV7-2 and J usage is TRBJ1-3; no clear D gene. The CDR3 runs 15 residues. CDR1 and CDR2 (germline): SGHTA, FQGNSA. The ends were cut back, 6 bases at V and 4 bases at J, with 16 bases in the middle. The CDR3 coding sequence is TGTGCCAGCAGTCGATCAGCTTCGGAGGGAAACACCATATATTTT. This sequence encodes CASSRSASEGNTIYF. Looking up the rest from reference TRBV7-2 and TRBJ1-3 gives the full variable domain: GAGVSQSPSNKVTEKGKDVELRCDPISGHTALYWYRQSLGQGLEFLIYFQGNSAPDKSGLPSDRFSAERTGGSVSTLTIQRTQQEDSAVYLCASSRSASEGNTIYFGEGSWLTVV.

This clone came up a few times. The chain uses TRBV21-1 and TRBJ2-7; no check of the table's D call, TRBD1, against the DNA was made. TRBV21-1 counts as a pseudogene. CDR3 length: 12 amino acids. CDR3 in amino acids: CASSTGAGEQYF. The CDR3 region has the DNA TGTGCCAGCAGCACAGGGGCTGGGGAGCAGTACTTC.

This clone was detected once. V is TRBV5-4 and J is TRBJ2-5, with D perhaps matching TRBD2 (5 bases). The CDR3 totals 14 residues. The germline CDR1 and CDR2 sequences are SGHNT and YYREEE (reference sequence). Trimming took off 2 bases at V and 5 bases at J, with 13 bases between the two ends. For the CDR3, the DNA is TGTGCCAGCAGCTTCAGGTCCAGCGGTGAGACCCAGTACTTC. The encoded protein is CASSFRSSGETQYF.

J is TRBJ2-1 and V is TRBV9; TRBD2 is a possible D gene (6 bases). Germline V gives CDR1 SGDLS, CDR2 YYNGEE. Trimming took 0 bases from V and 5 from J, leaving 12 bases between them. This CDR3 has 15 residues. This CDR3 is CASSVVGRGNNEQFF. CDR3 sequence (DNA): TGTGCCAGCAGCGTAGTGGGACGGGGGAACAATGAGCAGTTCTTC.

V is TRBV2 and J is TRBJ2-2; TRBD1 might be the D (6 bases). This CDR3 region has 15 residues. V gave up 6 bases and J gave up 0 bases, with 11 bases separating them. Per germline, CDR1 SNHLY and CDR2 FYNNEI. The CDR3 sequence: CASSPGHANTGELFF. The CDR3 DNA reads as TGTGCCAGCAGCCCGGGACACGCGAACACCGGGGAGCTGTTTTTT.

The chain combines TRBV6-5 with TRBJ1-1; D ambiguous. The CDR3 is made up of 14 amino acids. V shed 2 bases and J shed 7 bases, with 14 bases lying between them. Germline-derived CDR1 and CDR2 are MNHEY and SVGAGI. The CDR3, as DNA: TGTGCCAGCAGTTACAGGGAGGGATTGGGTGAAGCTTTCTTT. Protein product: CASSYREGLGEAFF.

This sequence joins TRBV5-6 and TRBJ2-1, with 7 bases matching TRBD2. Germline CDR1 reads SGHDT; CDR2 reads YYEEEE. V lost 0 bases, J lost 3 bases, and 0 bases stayed unmatched. The CDR3 loop spans 14 amino acids. CDR3 residues: CASSLGDYYNEQFF. The CDR3 coding sequence is TGTGCCAGCAGCTTGGGGGACTACTACAATGAGCAGTTCTTC.

The genes are TRBV5-1 and TRBJ2-5; 9 positions match TRBD1. The junction had 9 bases not matched to a gene; V was cut back by 4 bases and J by 5 bases. Germline CDR1 SGHRS, CDR2 YFSETQ. The CDR3 length is 15 residues. CDR3 amino acids: CASSPSGQGRETQYF. The CDR3 DNA sequence: TGCGCCAGCAGCCCTTCGGGACAGGGAAGGGAGACCCAGTACTTC. The entire variable domain, with the rest obtained from reference TRBV5-1 and TRBJ2-5, is as follows: KAGVTQTPRYLIKTRGQQVTLSCSPISGHRSVSWYQQTPGQGLQFLFEYFSETQRNKGNFPGRFSGRQFSNSRSEMNVSTLELGDSALYLCASSPSGQGRETQYFGPGTRLLVL.

This chain uses TRBV28 with TRBJ1-5; possibly TRBD1 for D (6 bases). The CDR3 contains 15 residues. Trimming stripped 5 bases from V and 6 bases from J, with 17 bases between. Per the germline V gene, CDR1 is MDHEN and CDR2 is SYDVKM. The CDR3 here is CASSPPQGEGQPQHF. CDR3 DNA sequence: TGTGCCAGCAGTCCCCCACAGGGTGAGGGTCAGCCCCAGCATTTT.

The rearrangement links TRBV11-2 to TRBJ2-2; D is possibly TRBD1 (6 bases). Trimming took 5 bases from V and 7 from J, leaving 14 bases between them. Germline CDR1 reads SGHAT; CDR2 reads FQNNGV. The CDR3 is 14 residues long. CDR3 nucleotide sequence: TGTGCCAGCAGCCCACTCCGAGGGGGCGGGGAGCTGTTTTTT. It is translated as CASSPLRGGGELFF.

The J gene is TRBJ1-5, the V gene TRBV2; 8 nucleotides match TRBD1. From germline, CDR1 is SNHLY and CDR2 FYNNEI. The CDR3 loop spans 14 amino acids. The V gene end was trimmed by 5 bases and the J gene end by 7 bases; junction bases not matched to a gene: 7. Written as DNA, the CDR3 is TGTGCCAGCAGTTGGACAGGGTCTAAACAGCCCCAGCATTTT. Translating gives CASSWTGSKQPQHF. Variable domain in full (rest from reference TRBV2 and TRBJ1-5): EPEVTQTPSHQVTQMGQEVILRCVPISNHLYFYWYRQILGQKVEFLVSFYNNEISEKSEIFDDQFSVERPDGSNFTLKIRSTKLEDSAMYFCASSWTGSKQPQHFGDGTRLSIL.

The rearrangement links TRBV13 to TRBJ2-1; 13 bases line up with TRBD2. V lost 1 base to trimming and J lost 9 bases; unmatched junction nucleotides: 6. This CDR3 is 16 amino acids long. The V gene's germline CDR1 is PRHDT and CDR2 FYEKMQ (reference sequence). CDR3 in DNA: TGTGCCAGCAGCTTAGCAGGGACTAGCGGGGTGGGTGAGCAGTTCTTC. Translated: CASSLAGTSGVGEQFF. Variable domain in full (rest from reference TRBV13 and TRBJ2-1): AAGVIQSPRHLIKEKRETATLKCYPIPRHDTVYWYQQGPGQDPQFLISFYEKMQSDKGSIPDRFSAQQFSDYHSELNMSSLELGDSALYFCASSLAGTSGVGEQFFGPGTRLTVL.

The chain carries TRBV18 and TRBJ2-7, with 8 bases that match TRBD1. Germline CDR1 reads KGHSH; CDR2 reads LQKENI. With V trimmed by 4 bases and J by 6 bases, 5 bases remained unmatched. The CDR3 has 13 amino acids. The CDR3 sequence is CASSQIDRGEQYF. The CDR3 DNA follows: TGTGCCAGCTCACAGATCGACAGGGGCGAGCAGTACTTC.